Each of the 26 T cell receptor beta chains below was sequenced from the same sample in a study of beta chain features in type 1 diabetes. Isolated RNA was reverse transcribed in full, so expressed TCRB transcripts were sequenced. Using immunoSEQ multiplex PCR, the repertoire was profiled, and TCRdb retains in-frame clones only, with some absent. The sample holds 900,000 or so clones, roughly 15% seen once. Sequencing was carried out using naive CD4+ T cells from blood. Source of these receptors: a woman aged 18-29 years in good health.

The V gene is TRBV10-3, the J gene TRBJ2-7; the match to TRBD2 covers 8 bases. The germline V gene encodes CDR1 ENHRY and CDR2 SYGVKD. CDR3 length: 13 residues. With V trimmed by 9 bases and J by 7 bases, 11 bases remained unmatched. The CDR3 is CAIRTKAGEEQYF. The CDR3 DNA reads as TGTGCCATTCGGACGAAAGCGGGAGAGGAGCAGTACTTC.

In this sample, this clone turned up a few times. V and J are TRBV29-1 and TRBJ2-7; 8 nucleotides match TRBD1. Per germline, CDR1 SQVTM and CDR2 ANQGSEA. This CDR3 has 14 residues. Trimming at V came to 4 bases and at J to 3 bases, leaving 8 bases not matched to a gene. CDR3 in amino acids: CSVGLGTGYYEQYF. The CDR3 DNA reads TGCAGCGTTGGATTAGGGACAGGTTACTACGAGCAGTACTTC.

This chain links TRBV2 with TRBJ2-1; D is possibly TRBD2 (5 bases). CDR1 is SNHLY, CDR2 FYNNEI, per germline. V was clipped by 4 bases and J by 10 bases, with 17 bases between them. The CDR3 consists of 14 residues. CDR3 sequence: CASSGGSSPGEQFF. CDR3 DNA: TGTGCCAGCAGTGGAGGTAGTTCTCCGGGGGAGCAGTTCTTC.

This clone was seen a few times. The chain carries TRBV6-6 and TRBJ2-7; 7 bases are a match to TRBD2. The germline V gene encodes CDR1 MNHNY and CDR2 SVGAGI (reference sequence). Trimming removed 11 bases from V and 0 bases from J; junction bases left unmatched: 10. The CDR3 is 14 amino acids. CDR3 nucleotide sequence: TGTGCCGCCCAATTGGGGGGGAGCTCCTACGAGCAGTACTTC. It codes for CAAQLGGSSYEQYF.

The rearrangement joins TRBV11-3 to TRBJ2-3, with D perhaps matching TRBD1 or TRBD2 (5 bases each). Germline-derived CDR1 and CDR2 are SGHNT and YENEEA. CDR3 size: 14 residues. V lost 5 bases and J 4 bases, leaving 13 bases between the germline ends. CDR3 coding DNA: TGTGCCAGCAGCAGGGGAGTTGGTGCAGATACGCAGTATTTT. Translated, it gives CASSRGVGADTQYF.

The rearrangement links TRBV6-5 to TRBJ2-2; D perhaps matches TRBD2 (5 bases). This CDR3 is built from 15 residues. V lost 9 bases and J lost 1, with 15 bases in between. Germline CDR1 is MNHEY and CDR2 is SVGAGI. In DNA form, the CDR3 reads TGTGCCAGTCTATTCGGGGTCTTGAACACCGGGGAGCTGTTTTTT. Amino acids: CASLFGVLNTGELFF.

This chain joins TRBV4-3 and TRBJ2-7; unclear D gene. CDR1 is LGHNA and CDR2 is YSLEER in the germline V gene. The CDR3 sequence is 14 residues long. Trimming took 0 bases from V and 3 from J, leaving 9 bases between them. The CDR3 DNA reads TGCGCCAGCAGCCAAGACCTATGGCTCTACGAGCAGTACTTC. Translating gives CASSQDLWLYEQYF.

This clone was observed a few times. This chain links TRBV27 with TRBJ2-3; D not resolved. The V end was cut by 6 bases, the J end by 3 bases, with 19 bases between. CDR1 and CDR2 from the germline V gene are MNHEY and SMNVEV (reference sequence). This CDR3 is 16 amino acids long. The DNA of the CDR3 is TGTGCCAGCAGCCCTAGAGCAAAGGATGCAACAGATACGCAGTATTTT. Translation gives CASSPRAKDATDTQYF.

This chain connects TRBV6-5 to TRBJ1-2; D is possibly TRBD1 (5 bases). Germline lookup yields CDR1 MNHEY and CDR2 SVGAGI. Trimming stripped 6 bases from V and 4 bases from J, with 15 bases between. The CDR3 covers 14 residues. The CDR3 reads CASSRDGTLYGYTF. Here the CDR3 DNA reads TGTGCCAGCAGCCGGGACGGAACCCTCTATGGCTACACCTTC.

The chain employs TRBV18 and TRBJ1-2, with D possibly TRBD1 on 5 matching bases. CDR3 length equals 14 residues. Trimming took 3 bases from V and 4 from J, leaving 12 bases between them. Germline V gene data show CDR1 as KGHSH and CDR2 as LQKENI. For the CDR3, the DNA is TGTGCCAGCTCACCCTCGGGACTACTCTATGGCTACACCTTC. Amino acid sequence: CASSPSGLLYGYTF.

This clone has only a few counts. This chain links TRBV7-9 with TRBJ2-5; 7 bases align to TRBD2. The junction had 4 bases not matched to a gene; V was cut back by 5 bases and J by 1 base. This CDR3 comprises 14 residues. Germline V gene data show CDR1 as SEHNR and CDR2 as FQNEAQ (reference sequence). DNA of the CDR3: TGTGCCAGCAGCCCGGGAGGACCCCAAGAGACCCAGTACTTC. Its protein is CASSPGGPQETQYF. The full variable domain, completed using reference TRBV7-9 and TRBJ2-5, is DTGVSQNPRHKITKRGQNVTFRCDPISEHNRLYWYRQTLGQGPEFLTYFQNEAQLEKSRLLSDRFSAERPKGSFSTLEIQRTEQGDSAMYLCASSPGGPQETQYFGPGTRLLVL.

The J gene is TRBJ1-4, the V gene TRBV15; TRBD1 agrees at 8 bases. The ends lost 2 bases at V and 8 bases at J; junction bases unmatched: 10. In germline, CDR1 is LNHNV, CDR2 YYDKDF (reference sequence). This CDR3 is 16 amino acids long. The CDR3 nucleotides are TGTGCCACCAGCAGACGGCCTTCCGGGGACAGGGAAAAACTGTTTTTT. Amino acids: CATSRRPSGDREKLFF.

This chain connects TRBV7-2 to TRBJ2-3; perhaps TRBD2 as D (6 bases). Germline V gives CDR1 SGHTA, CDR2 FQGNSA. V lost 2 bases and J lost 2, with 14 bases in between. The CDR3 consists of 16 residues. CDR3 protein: CASSLHGTVSTDTQYF. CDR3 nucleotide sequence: TGTGCCAGCAGCTTACACGGGACTGTCTCCACAGATACGCAGTATTTT.

In nucleotides, the CDR3 is TGTGCCAGCACTCCCCAGGGGAGCTCCTACAATGAGCAGTTCTTC. Translated, it gives CASTPQGSSYNEQFF. The chain recombines TRBV9 with TRBJ2-1; a weak D match, TRBD1 (6 bases). Trimming stripped 6 bases from V and 0 bases from J, with 13 bases between. Per germline, CDR1 SGDLS and CDR2 YYNGEE. The CDR3 runs to 15 residues.

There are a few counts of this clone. In DNA, the CDR3 is TGTGCCAGCAGTGAGTACGGGAGTAATGAAAAACTGTTTTTT. It translates to CASSEYGSNEKLFF. V gene TRBV28 combines with J gene TRBJ1-4; no firm D call. The CDR3 runs to 14 residues. Germline CDR1 is MDHEN and CDR2 is SYDVKM. With 5 bases removed from V and 4 bases from J, the gap between germline ends came to 11 bases.

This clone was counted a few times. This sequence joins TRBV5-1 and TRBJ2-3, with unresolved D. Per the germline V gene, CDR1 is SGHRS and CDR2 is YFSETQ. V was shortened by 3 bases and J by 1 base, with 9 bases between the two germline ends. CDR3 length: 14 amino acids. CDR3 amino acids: CASSYSSGTDTQYF. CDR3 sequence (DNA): TGCGCCAGCAGCTATTCAAGCGGCACAGATACGCAGTATTTT.

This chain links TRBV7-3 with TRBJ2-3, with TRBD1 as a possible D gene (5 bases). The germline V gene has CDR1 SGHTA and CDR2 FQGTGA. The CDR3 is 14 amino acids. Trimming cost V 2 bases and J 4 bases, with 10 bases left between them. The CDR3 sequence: CASSLLGVPDTQYF. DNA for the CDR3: TGTGCCAGCAGCTTATTAGGGGTCCCAGATACGCAGTATTTT. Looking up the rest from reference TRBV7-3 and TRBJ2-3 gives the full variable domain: GAGVSQTPSNKVTEKGKYVELRCDPISGHTALYWYRQSLGQGPEFLIYFQGTGAADDSGLPNDRFFAVRPEGSVSTLKIQRTERGDSAVYLCASSLLGVPDTQYFGPGTRLTVL.

The CDR3 spells CASRTNGLAQNIQYF. The CDR3 DNA reads TGTGCCAGCAGAACTAACGGACTAGCGCAAAACATTCAGTACTTC. The chain carries TRBV2 and TRBJ2-4, with 9 bases identical to TRBD2. CDR1 is SNHLY, CDR2 FYNNEI, per germline. With V trimmed by 6 bases and J by 5 bases, 8 bases remained unmatched. The CDR3 runs 15 residues. The whole variable domain, filled in from reference TRBV2 and TRBJ2-4, reads EPEVTQTPSHQVTQMGQEVILRCVPISNHLYFYWYRQILGQKVEFLVSFYNNEISEKSEIFDDQFSVERPDGSNFTLKIRSTKLEDSAMYFCASRTNGLAQNIQYFGAGTRLSVL.

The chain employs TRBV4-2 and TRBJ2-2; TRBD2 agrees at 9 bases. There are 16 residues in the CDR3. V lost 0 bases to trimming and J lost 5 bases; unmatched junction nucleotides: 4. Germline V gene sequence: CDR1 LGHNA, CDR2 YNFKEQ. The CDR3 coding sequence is TGTGCCAGCAGCCAAGAACCTAGCGGGGATACCGGGGAGCTGTTTTTT. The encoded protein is CASSQEPSGDTGELFF.

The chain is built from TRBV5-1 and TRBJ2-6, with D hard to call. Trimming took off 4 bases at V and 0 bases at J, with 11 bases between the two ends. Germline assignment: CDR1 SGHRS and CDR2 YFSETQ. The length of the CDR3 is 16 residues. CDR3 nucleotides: TGCGCCAGCAGCCGCGCAGGTCCCTCTGGGGCCAACGTCCTGACTTTC. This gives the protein CASSRAGPSGANVLTF.

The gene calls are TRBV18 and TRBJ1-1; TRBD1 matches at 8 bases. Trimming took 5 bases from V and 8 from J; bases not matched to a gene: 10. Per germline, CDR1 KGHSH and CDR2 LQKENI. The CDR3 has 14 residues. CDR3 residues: CASSAGWTGWEAFF. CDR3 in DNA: TGTGCCAGCTCAGCGGGCTGGACAGGGTGGGAAGCTTTCTTT.

Written as DNA, the CDR3 is TGTGCCAGCAGTTCCGGGACTAGTGATGCCGGGGTAACCAATGAGCAGTTCTTC. Its protein is CASSSGTSDAGVTNEQFF. The chain uses TRBV7-9 and TRBJ2-1; 8 bases map to TRBD2. This CDR3 is 18 amino acids long. Germline CDR1 reads SEHNR; CDR2 reads FQNEAQ (reference sequence). Trimming at V came to 6 bases and at J to 6 bases, leaving 19 bases not matched to a gene.

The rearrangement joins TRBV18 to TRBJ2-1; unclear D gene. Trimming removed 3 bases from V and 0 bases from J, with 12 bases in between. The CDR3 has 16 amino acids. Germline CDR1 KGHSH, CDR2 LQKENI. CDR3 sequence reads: CASSPDQQSSYNEQFF. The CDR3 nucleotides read TGTGCCAGCTCACCGGACCAACAGAGCTCCTACAATGAGCAGTTCTTC.

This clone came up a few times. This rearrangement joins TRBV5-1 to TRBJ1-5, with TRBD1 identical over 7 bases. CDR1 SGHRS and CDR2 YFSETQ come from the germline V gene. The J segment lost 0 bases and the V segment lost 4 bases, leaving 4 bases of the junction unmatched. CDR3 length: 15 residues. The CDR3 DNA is TGCGCCAGCAGCCCCGGGACAGATAGCAATCAGCCCCAGCATTTT. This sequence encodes CASSPGTDSNQPQHF.

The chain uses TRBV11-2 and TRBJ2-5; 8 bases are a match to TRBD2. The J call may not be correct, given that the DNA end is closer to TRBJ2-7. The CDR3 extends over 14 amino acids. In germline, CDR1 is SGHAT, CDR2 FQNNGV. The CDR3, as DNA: TGTGCCAGCAGCTTTAGCGGGAAGACCTACGAGCAGTACTTC. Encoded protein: CASSFSGKTYEQYF.

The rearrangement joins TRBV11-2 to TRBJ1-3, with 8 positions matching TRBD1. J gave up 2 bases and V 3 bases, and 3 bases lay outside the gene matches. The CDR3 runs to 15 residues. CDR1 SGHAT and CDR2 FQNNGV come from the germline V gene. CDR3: CASSLQGATGNTIYF. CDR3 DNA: TGTGCCAGCAGCTTGCAGGGGGCTACTGGAAACACCATATATTTT.